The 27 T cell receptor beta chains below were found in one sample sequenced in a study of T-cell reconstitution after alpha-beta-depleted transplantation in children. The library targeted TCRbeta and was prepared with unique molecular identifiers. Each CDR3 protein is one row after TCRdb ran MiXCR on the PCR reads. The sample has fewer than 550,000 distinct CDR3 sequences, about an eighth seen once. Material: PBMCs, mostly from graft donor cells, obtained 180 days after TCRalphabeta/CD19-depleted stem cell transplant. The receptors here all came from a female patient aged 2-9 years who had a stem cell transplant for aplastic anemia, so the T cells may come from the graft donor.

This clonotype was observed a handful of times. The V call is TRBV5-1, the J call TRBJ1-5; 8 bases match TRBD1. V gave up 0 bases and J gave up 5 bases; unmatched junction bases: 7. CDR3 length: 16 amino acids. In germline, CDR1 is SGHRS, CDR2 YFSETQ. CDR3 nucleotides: TGCGCCAGCAGCTTGGCCGGGACAGGCCCCGATCAGCCCCAGCATTTT. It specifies CASSLAGTGPDQPQHF.

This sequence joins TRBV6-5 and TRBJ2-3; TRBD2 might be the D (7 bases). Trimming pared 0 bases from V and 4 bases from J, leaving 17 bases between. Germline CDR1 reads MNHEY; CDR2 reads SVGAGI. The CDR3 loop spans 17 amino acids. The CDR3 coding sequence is TGTGCCAGCAGTTACTCATTCAATGGGGGGGCCCCAGATACGCAGTATTTT. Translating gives CASSYSFNGGAPDTQYF.

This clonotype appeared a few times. The CDR3 nucleotides read TGCAGTGCCCTGGCCGGGACTAGCGGGAATACAGATACGCAGTATTTT. It encodes CSALAGTSGNTDTQYF. V is TRBV20-1 and J is TRBJ2-3; 13 bases match TRBD2. V gave up 6 bases and J gave up 3 bases; unmatched junction bases: 9. This CDR3 region has 16 residues. CDR1 is DFQATT, CDR2 SNEGSKA, per germline (reference sequence).

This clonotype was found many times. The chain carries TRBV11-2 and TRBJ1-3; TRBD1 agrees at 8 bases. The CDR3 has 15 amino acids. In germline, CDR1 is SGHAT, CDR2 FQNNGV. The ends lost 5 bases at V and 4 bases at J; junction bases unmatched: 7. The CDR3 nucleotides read TGTGCCAGCAGCCTCGGACAGGGAGGCGGAAACACCATATATTTT. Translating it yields CASSLGQGGGNTIYF. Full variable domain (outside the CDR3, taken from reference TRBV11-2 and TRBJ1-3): EAGVAQSPRYKIIEKRQSVAFWCNPISGHATLYWYQQILGQGPKLLIQFQNNGVVDDSQLPKDRFSAERLKGVDSTLKIQPAKLEDSAVYLCASSLGQGGGNTIYFGEGSWLTVV.

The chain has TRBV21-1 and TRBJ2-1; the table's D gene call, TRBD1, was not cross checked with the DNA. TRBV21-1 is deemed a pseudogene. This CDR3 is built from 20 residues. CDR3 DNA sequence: TGTGCCAGCAGCAATACGCGAACGGAGGACGGGATTAGCTCCTACAATGAGCAGTTCTTC. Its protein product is CASSNTRTEDGISSYNEQFF.

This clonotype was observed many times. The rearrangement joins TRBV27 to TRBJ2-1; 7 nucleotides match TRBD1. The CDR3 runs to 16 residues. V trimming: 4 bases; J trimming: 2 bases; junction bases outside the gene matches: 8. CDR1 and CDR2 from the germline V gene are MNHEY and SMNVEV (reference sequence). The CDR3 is CASSSVDRVAYNEQFF. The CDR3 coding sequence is TGTGCCAGCAGTTCCGTTGACAGGGTGGCCTACAATGAGCAGTTCTTC.

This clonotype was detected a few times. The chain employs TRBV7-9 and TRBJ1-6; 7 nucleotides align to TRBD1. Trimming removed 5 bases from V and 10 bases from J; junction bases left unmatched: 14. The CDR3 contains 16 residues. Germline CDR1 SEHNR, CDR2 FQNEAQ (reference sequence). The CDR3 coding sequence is TGTGCCAGCAGCGCCCGCCAGACAGGGTCTAACTCACCCCTCCACTTT. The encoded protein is CASSARQTGSNSPLHF.

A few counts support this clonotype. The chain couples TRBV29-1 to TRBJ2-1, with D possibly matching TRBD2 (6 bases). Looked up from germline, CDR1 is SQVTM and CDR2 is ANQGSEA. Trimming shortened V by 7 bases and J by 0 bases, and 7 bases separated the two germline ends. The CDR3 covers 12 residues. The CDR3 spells CSATSSYNEQFF. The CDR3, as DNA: TGCAGCGCGACTAGCTCCTACAATGAGCAGTTCTTC.

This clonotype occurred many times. CDR3 in amino acids: CASSPPGTGYNEQFF. DNA of the CDR3: TGTGCCAGCTCACCACCTGGGACAGGGTACAATGAGCAGTTCTTC. V and J are TRBV18 and TRBJ2-1, with TRBD1 matching over 9 bases. The CDR3 loop spans 15 amino acids. With V trimmed by 0 bases and J by 4 bases, 1 base remained unmatched. Germline CDR1 and CDR2: KGHSH and LQKENI.

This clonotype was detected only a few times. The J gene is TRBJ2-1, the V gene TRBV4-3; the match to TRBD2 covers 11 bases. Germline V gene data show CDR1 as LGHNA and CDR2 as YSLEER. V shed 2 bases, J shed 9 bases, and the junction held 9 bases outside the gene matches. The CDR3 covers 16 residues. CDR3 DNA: TGCGCCAGCAGCCAAAAAGGGGCTAGCGGGAGGCCTGAGCAGTTCTTC. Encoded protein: CASSQKGASGRPEQFF.

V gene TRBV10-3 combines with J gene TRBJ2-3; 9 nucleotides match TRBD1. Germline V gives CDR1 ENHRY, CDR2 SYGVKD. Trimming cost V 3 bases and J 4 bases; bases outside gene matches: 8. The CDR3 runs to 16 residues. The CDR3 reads CAISELGQGKSDTQYF. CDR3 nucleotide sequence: TGTGCCATCAGTGAACTGGGACAGGGAAAGTCAGATACGCAGTATTTT.

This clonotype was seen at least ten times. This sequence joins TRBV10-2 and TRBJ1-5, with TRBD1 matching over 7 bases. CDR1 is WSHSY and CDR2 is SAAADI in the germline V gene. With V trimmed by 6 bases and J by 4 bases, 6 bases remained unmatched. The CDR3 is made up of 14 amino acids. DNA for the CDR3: TGCGCCAGCAGGAGGGGGCAGGGAAATCAGCCCCAGCATTTT. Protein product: CASRRGQGNQPQHF.

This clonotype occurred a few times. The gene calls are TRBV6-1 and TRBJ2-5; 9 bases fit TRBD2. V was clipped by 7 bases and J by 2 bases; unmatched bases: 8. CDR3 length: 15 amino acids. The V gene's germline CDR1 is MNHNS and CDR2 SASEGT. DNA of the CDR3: TGTGCCAGCACGGGGCTAGCGGGGCGACAAGAGACCCAGTACTTC. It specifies CASTGLAGRQETQYF.

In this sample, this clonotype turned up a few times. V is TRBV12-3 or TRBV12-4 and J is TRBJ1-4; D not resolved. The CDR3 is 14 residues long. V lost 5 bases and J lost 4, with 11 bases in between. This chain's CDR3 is CASSRALLNEKLFF. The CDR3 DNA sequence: TGTGCCAGCAGTCGGGCTCTTCTTAATGAAAAACTGTTTTTT.

The CDR3 here is CASSLLGLAGVGQFF. The CDR3 coding sequence is TGTGCCAGCAGTTTACTCGGACTAGCGGGAGTGGGCCAGTTCTTC. This chain links TRBV28 with TRBJ2-1; 13 positions match TRBD2. Germline CDR1 and CDR2: MDHEN and SYDVKM. V shed 2 bases and J 13 bases; nucleotides not matched to a gene: 8. The CDR3 contains 15 residues.

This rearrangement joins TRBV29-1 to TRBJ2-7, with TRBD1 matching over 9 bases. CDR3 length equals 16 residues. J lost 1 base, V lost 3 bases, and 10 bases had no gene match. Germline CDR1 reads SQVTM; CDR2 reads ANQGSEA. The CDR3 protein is CSVEAPRTGESYEQYF. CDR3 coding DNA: TGCAGCGTTGAGGCCCCCCGGACAGGGGAATCCTACGAGCAGTACTTC.

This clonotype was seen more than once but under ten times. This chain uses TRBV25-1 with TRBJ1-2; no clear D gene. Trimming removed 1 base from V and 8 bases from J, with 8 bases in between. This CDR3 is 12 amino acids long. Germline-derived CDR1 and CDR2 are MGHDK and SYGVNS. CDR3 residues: CASSEWADGYTF. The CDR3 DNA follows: TGTGCCAGCAGTGAATGGGCCGACGGCTACACCTTC.

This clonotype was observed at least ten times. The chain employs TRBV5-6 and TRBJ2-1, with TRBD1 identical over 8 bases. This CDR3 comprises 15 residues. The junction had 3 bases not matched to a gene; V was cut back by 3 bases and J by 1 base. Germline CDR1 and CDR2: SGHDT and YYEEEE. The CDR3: CASSYRDRSYNEQFF. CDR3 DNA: TGTGCCAGCAGCTACCGGGACAGGTCCTACAATGAGCAGTTCTTC.

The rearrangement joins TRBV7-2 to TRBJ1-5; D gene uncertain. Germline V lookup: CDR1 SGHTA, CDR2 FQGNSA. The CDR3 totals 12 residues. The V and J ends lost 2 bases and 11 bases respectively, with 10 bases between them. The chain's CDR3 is CASSLISGAQHF. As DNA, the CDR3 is TGTGCCAGCAGCTTAATTTCAGGAGCCCAGCATTTT.

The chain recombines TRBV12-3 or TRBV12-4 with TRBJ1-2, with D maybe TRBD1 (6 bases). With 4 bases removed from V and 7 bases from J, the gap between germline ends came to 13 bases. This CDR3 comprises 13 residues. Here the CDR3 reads CASSSVSGVGYTF. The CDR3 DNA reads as TGTGCCAGCAGTTCCGTTTCAGGGGTTGGCTACACCTTC.

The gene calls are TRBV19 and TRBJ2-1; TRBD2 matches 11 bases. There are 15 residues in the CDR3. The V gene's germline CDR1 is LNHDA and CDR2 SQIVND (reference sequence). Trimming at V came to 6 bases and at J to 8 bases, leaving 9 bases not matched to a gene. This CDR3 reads CASRTETSGKDEQFF. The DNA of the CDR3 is TGTGCCAGTAGGACCGAGACTAGCGGGAAAGATGAGCAGTTCTTC.

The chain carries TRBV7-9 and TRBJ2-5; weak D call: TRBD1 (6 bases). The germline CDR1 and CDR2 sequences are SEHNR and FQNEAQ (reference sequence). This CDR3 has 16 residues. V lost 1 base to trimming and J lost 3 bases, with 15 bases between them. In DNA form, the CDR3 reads TGTGCCAGCAGCTTAGACCCTCGACAGGACGAAGAGACCCAGTACTTC. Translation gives CASSLDPRQDEETQYF.

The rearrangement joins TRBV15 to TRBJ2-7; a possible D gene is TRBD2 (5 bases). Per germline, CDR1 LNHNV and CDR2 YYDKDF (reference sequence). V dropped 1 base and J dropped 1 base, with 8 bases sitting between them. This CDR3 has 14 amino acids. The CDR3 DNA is TGTGCCACCAGCAGAGGGGGAGAGTCCTACGAGCAGTACTTC. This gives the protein CATSRGGESYEQYF.

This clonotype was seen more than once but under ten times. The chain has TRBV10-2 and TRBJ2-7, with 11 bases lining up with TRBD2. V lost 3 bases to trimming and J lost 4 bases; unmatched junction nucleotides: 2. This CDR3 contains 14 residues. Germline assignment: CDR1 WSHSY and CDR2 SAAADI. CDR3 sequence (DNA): TGCGCCAGCAGTGACGGGACTAGCGGTTACGAGCAGTACGTC. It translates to CASSDGTSGYEQYV.

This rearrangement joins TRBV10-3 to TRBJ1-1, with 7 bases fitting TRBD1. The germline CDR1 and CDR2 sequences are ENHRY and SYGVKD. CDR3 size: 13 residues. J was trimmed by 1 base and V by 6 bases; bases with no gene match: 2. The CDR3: CAIRRTGNTEAFF. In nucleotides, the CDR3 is TGTGCCATCAGGAGGACAGGGAACACTGAAGCTTTCTTT.

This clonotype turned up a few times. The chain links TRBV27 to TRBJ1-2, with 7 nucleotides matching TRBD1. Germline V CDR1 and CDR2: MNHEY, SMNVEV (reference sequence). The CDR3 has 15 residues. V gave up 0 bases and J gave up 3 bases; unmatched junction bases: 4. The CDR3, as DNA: TGTGCCAGCAGTTTATCGACAGGGCTCCACTATGGCTACACCTTC. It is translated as CASSLSTGLHYGYTF.

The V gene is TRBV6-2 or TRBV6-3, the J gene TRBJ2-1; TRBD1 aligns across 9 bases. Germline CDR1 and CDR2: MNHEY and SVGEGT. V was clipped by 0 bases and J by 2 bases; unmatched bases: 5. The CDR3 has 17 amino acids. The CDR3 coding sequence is TGTGCCAGCAGTTACTCCGCCGGGACAGGGCCCTACAATGAGCAGTTCTTC. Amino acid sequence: CASSYSAGTGPYNEQFF.